This TCR beta chain is drawn from a study of T cell responses to AZD1222 COVID-19 vaccine. The study's findings and limits: Of the AZD1222 recipients, only 5 to 7 were seropositive at baseline.

Method: immunoSEQ multiplex PCR; TCRdb's copy keeps in-frame clones and lacks some. The data hold about 210,000 clones, with 90% to 95% observed a single time. Germline V gene sequence: CDR1 LGHDT, CDR2 YNNKEL (reference sequence). Trimming at V came to 1 base and at J to 4 bases, leaving 3 bases not matched to a gene. The CDR3 is made up of 15 amino acids. Points on this clone: The antigen is unknown. Other DNA sequences within the sample encode an identical CDR3.

The chain couples TRBV3-1 (or the pseudogene TRBV3-2) to TRBJ2-1; 8 nucleotides agree with TRBD2. The sample in question was peripheral blood, obtained 28 days after the second dose of the MenACWY control vaccine. This TCR came from an adult who received the MenACWY meningococcal vaccine as a control. The CDR3 protein is CASSQGGGSYNEQFF. The CDR3, as DNA: TGTGCCAGCAGCCAAGGCGGGGGGTCATACAATGAGCAGTTCTTC.